These T cell receptor delta chains were read from a single sample in a study of Vγ9Vδ2 T cells in congenital toxoplasmosis. TCRdb fed the reads into CATT to redo clone calling. The sample includes fewer than 1,000 delta-chain clones, 25% of them seen just once. Sequenced: gamma-delta T cells from blood. The receptors shown here come from a child under 10 years old born to a mother with Toxoplasma gondii infection during pregnancy, either congenitally infected or uninfected (not recorded which). Both conserved end residues are part of each CDR3. A D gene is named only where the DNA matches it firmly. The size entry gives once, few or many counts, or a class when the clone is expanded.

d_call clone_size j_call v_call cdr3_aa cdr3_nt
NA large TRDJ1 TRDV1 CALGEGSYNSDKLIF TGTGCTCTTGGGGAAGGATCCTACAATTCCGATAAACTCATCTTT
TRDD3 medium-sized TRDJ1 TRDV3 CAHMSFPLSDGLGDTHPYTDKLIF TGTGCCCACATGTCTTTTCCTCTTAGCGACGGACTGGGGGATACCCACCCCTACACCGATAAACTCATCTTT
TRDD2 large TRDJ2 TRDV1 CALGEPSFLRVLLTAQLFF TGTGCTCTTGGGGAACCCTCCTTCCTACGGGTACTACTGACAGCACAACTCTTCTTT
NA large TRDJ1 TRDV1 CALGNPWPSTLGGYTDKLIF TGTGCTCTTGGGAACCCCTGGCCTTCTACACTTGGGGGGTACACCGATAAACTCATCTTT
NA hyperexpanded TRDJ1 TRDV1 CALGELHFCGGSVGLIF TGTGCTCTTGGGGAACTCCACTTCTGTGGGGGGTCCGTGGGACTCATCTTT
TRDD3 large TRDJ1 TRDV3 CAFSPSTNEGDYSTAYTDKLIF TGTGCCTTTAGTCCGAGTACCAATGAGGGGGATTACTCTACGGCTTACACCGATAAACTCATCTTT
TRDD3 medium-sized TRDJ4 TRDV1 CALGELPSSGGGYAVGPLIF TGTGCTCTTGGGGAACTCCCTTCCTCGGGTGGGGGATACGCCGTTGGACCCCTGATCTTT
NA large TRDJ1 TRDV3 CALPHYTPVGGYTDKLIF TGTGCCTTACCTCATTACACCCCAGTGGGAGGGTACACCGATAAACTCATCTTT
NA large TRDJ2 TRDV3 CAFPATRRDLTAQLFF TGTGCCTTCCCCGCAACGCGGAGGGATTTGACAGCACAACTCTTCTTT
NA large TRDJ1 TRDV1 CALGELGRYHTDKLIF TGTGCTCTTGGGGAACTCGGGCGATACCACACCGATAAACTCATCTTT
TRDD3 medium-sized TRDJ1 TRDV2 CACDTISPTKTLGDTTDKLIF TGTGCCTGTGATACTATCAGCCCGACCAAAACGCTGGGGGATACTACCGATAAACTCATCTTT
TRDD3 medium-sized TRDJ1 TRDV2 CACDTVRRGGGPVYTDKLIF TGTGCCTGTGACACCGTGCGTCGTGGTGGGGGACCTGTGTACACCGATAAACTCATCTTT
NA medium-sized TRDJ1 TRDV2 CACDLLGEDISSDKLIF TGTGCCTGTGACCTACTCGGGGAGGATATATCGTCCGATAAACTCATCTTT
TRDD3 large TRDJ1 TRDV1 CALGEFSPNGSPTGGYEVKLIF TGTGCTCTTGGGGAATTCTCGCCTAACGGATCACCTACTGGGGGATACGAAGTTAAACTCATCTTT
TRDD3 large TRDJ1 TRDV1 CALGELWRLPRMSGGYILIF TGTGCTCTTGGGGAACTATGGCGCCTTCCTAGGATGTCTGGGGGATATATACTCATCTTT
TRDD3 large TRDJ1 TRDV1 CALGEPWGPSPVRGYRVTDKLIF TGTGCTCTTGGGGAACCATGGGGGCCTTCCCCCGTTCGGGGATACCGGGTCACCGATAAACTCATCTTT
TRDD3 few TRDJ1 TRDV1 CALGGSYSWGYAIDKLIF TGTGCTCTTGGGGGTTCCTACTCGTGGGGATACGCGATCGATAAACTCATCTTT
TRDD3 medium-sized TRDJ3 TRDV1 CALGERASSGFFGGYRSWDTRQMFF TGTGCTCTTGGGGAACGGGCTTCCTCCGGATTCTTTGGGGGATACCGCTCCTGGGACACCCGACAGATGTTTTTC
NA large TRDJ1 TRDV2 CACDTVRRDPDTDKLIF TGTGCCTGTGACACCGTTCGTCGCGACCCGGATACCGATAAACTCATCTTT
NA few TRDJ1 TRDV1 CALGGSYSWGSITDKLIF TGTGCTCTTGGGGGTTCCTACTCGTGGGGATCCATCACCGATAAACTCATCTTT
TRDD3 few TRDJ1 TRDV2 CACDTASTGGYIHTDKLIF TGTGCCTGTGACACCGCCTCTACTGGGGGATACATACACACCGATAAACTCATCTTT
TRDD3 large TRDJ1 TRDV1 CALGELELGDEITDKLIF TGTGCTCTTGGGGAACTCGAGCTGGGGGATGAGATAACCGATAAACTCATCTTT
TRDD3 large TRDJ1 TRAV29/DV5 CAASRWGYYTDKLIF TGTGCAGCAAGCCGCTGGGGGTACTACACCGATAAACTCATCTTT
NA large TRDJ1 TRDV2 CACDFLGSPYTDKLIF TGTGCCTGTGACTTTCTGGGGAGCCCCTACACCGATAAACTCATCTTT
NA large TRDJ3 TRDV2 CACDSGGDQPSSWDTRQMFF TGTGCCTGTGACTCAGGCGGGGATCAACCGAGCTCCTGGGACACCCGACAGATGTTTTTC